The rows below give T cell receptor beta chains drawn from one sample of a study of cytomegalovirus exposure and HLA in healthy donors. The data were produced by immunoSEQ multiplex PCR, yet TCRdb's version contains in-frame clones alone and is incomplete. The ten most abundant clones cover approximately 1.4% of a sample with 75,000 to 100,000 clones. The specimen sequenced was PBMCs. Receptor source: a woman aged 60-70 years in good health and CMV-seronegative. The CDR3 runs from the conserved cysteine through the conserved F or W. D genes are given only for firm matches.

>TRBD1|TRBV10-3|TRBJ2-1
CAINRRDRGTYNEQFF
TGTGCCATCAACCGCCGGGACAGGGGCACCTACAATGAGCAGTTCTTC
>-|TRBV21-1|TRBJ1-1
CASSKVRGWGTAFF
TGTGCCAGCAGCAAAGTGCGGGGTTGGGGGACAGCTTTCTTT
>-|TRBV6-5|TRBJ2-3
CASRRSLLSTDTQYF
TGTGCCAGCAGGAGGAGCCTCCTTAGCACAGATACGCAGTATTTT
>-|TRBV5-4|TRBJ1-3
CASSLKQGISGNTIYF
TGTGCCAGCAGCTTGAAACAGGGCATCTCTGGAAACACCATATATTTT
>-|TRBV7-6|TRBJ2-2
CASSLASRQNTGELFF
TGTGCCAGCAGCTTAGCCTCGCGACAGAACACCGGGGAGCTGTTTTTT
>TRBD2|TRBV27|TRBJ2-7
CASSFATSGRGRDEQYF
TGTGCCAGCAGTTTCGCGACTAGCGGGAGGGGAAGGGACGAGCAGTACTTC
>-|TRBV10-1|TRBJ1-1
CASSGSGKNTEAFF
TGCGCCAGCAGTGGTTCGGGGAAGAACACTGAAGCTTTCTTT
>-|TRBV29-1|TRBJ2-3
CSVAQAGSTDTQYF
TGCAGCGTTGCACAGGCCGGTTCAACAGATACGCAGTATTTT
>TRBD2|TRBV27|TRBJ2-7
CASSLSLAGIYEQYF
TGTGCCAGCAGTTTATCACTAGCGGGGATCTACGAGCAGTACTTC
>-|TRBV19|TRBJ1-6
CATADGNNSPLHF
TGTGCCACCGCGGACGGGAATAATTCACCCCTCCACTTT
>TRBD1|TRBV7-9|TRBJ1-2
CASSLVRGTGEANYGYTF
TGTGCCAGCAGCTTAGTGAGGGGAACAGGGGAGGCTAACTATGGCTACACCTTC
>-|TRBV13|TRBJ1-3
CASSLWGGGNTIYF
TGTGCCAGCAGCTTATGGGGGGGTGGAAACACCATATATTTT
>TRBD2|TRBV6-1|TRBJ2-5
CASSEAMGLARETQYF
TGTGCCAGCAGTGAAGCGATGGGACTAGCGAGAGAGACCCAGTACTTC
>TRBD2|TRBV4-3|TRBJ2-1
CASSPGTSLSSYNEQFF
TGCGCCAGCAGCCCGGGGACTAGCCTGAGTTCCTACAATGAGCAGTTCTTC
>TRBD2|TRBV28|TRBJ2-7
CASSLSGRGEQYF
TGTGCCAGCAGTCTCAGCGGGAGAGGCGAGCAGTACTTC
>TRBD1|TRBV7-2|TRBJ2-6
CASSLEGQGGAGANVLTF
TGTGCCAGCAGCTTAGAGGGACAGGGTGGCGCTGGGGCCAACGTCCTGACTTTC
>TRBD2|TRBV11-2|TRBJ2-5
CASSKQAGVGQETQYF
TGTGCCAGCAGCAAACAAGCGGGAGTGGGCCAAGAGACCCAGTACTTC
>-|TRBV6-1|TRBJ1-5
CASNFQGLSNQPQHF
TGTGCCAGCAATTTCCAGGGGCTGAGCAATCAGCCCCAGCATTTT
>TRBD1|TRBV19|TRBJ1-2
CASSTTAGTASYGYTF
TGTGCCAGTAGTACGACAGCCGGGACAGCTAGCTATGGCTACACCTTC
>TRBD1|TRBV19|TRBJ1-2
CASTRDSNYGYTF
TGTGCCAGTACCCGGGACAGCAACTATGGCTACACCTTC
>TRBD2|TRBV7-2|TRBJ2-7
CASSSGTSGMRTYEQYF
TGTGCCAGCAGCTCCGGGACTAGCGGGATGCGGACCTACGAGCAGTACTTC
>TRBD2|TRBV5-1|TRBJ2-7
CASSLGLAAAREQYF
TGCGCCAGCAGCTTGGGACTAGCGGCCGCCCGGGAGCAGTACTTC
>TRBD1|TRBV15|TRBJ2-2
CATSLVGTGLNTGELFF
TGTGCCACCAGCCTCGTGGGGACAGGGCTGAACACCGGGGAGCTGTTTTTT
>-|TRBV28|TRBJ2-1
CATTPILYNEQFF
TGTGCCACAACACCCATTCTGTACAATGAGCAGTTCTTC
>-|TRBV7-8|TRBJ1-1
CASSRKPGENTEAFF
TGTGCCAGCAGCCGTAAACCGGGAGAGAACACTGAAGCTTTCTTT
>TRBD2|TRBV6-5|TRBJ2-7
CASSYSRGRAYEQYF
TGTGCCAGCAGTTACTCGAGAGGGAGGGCCTACGAGCAGTACTTC
>TRBD1|TRBV28|TRBJ1-2
CASSSPTGGIRGYTF
TGTGCCAGCAGTAGCCCGACAGGGGGAATTAGGGGCTACACCTTC
>TRBD1|TRBV7-6|TRBJ2-7
CASSAGTGGPYEQYF
TGTGCCAGCAGTGCGGGGACAGGGGGCCCCTACGAGCAGTACTTC
>-|TRBV4-1|TRBJ1-5
CASRVAEDQPQHF
TGCGCCAGCAGGGTGGCAGAGGATCAGCCCCAGCATTTT
>TRBD1|TRBV19|TRBJ1-1
CASSIQGAVAEAFF
TGTGCCAGTAGTATTCAGGGGGCGGTGGCTGAAGCTTTCTTT
>TRBD1|TRBV2|TRBJ2-7
CASRDRESITYEQYF
TGTGCCAGCCGGGACAGGGAATCTATTACCTACGAGCAGTACTTC
>-|TRBV19|TRBJ2-5
CASSRNTFAETQYF
TGTGCCAGTAGTAGAAACACATTCGCAGAGACCCAGTACTTC
>-|TRBV7-8|TRBJ1-5
CASSPGQSRPNQPQHF
TGTGCCAGCAGCCCCGGACAGTCTAGGCCCAATCAGCCCCAGCATTTT
>TRBD2|TRBV11-3|TRBJ2-5
CASSRAGFQETQYF
TGTGCCAGCAGCCGAGCGGGGTTCCAAGAGACCCAGTACTTC
>TRBD2|TRBV5-4|TRBJ2-3
CASSLANPLAGTDTQYF
TGTGCCAGCAGCTTGGCTAACCCCCTAGCGGGCACAGATACGCAGTATTTT
>TRBD1|TRBV18|TRBJ2-7
CASSEGQGAGYEQYF
TGTGCCAGCTCGGAGGGACAGGGGGCGGGCTACGAGCAGTACTTC
>-|TRBV7-2|TRBJ2-1
CASGTRGYNEQFF
TGTGCCAGCGGAACACGGGGCTACAATGAGCAGTTCTTC
>TRBD1|TRBV25-1|TRBJ1-5
CASSDRTGYYSNQPQHF
TGTGCCAGCAGTGATCGGACAGGCTATTATAGCAATCAGCCCCAGCATTTT
>TRBD1|TRBV18|TRBJ2-5
CASSPRRDSLETQYF
TGTGCCAGCTCACCAAGACGGGACAGTTTGGAGACCCAGTACTTC
>-|TRBV19|TRBJ1-1
CASSPQEPYGGNTEAFF
TGTGCCAGTAGCCCTCAGGAACCTTACGGGGGGAACACTGAAGCTTTCTTT
>-|TRBV28|TRBJ1-4
CASSLQTATNEKLFF
TGTGCCAGCAGTCTCCAGACTGCAACTAATGAAAAACTGTTTTTT
>TRBD2|TRBV4-1|TRBJ2-1
CASSQALTSGTYEQFF
TGCGCCAGCAGCCAAGCACTGACTAGCGGGACTTATGAGCAGTTCTTC
>-|TRBV19|TRBJ2-7
CASSASGGAPYEQYF
TGTGCCAGTAGTGCGTCCGGTGGGGCCCCCTACGAGCAGTACTTC
>TRBD2|TRBV27|TRBJ2-5
CASSLFTSGRVTETQYF
TGTGCCAGCAGTTTATTCACAAGCGGGAGGGTGACAGAGACCCAGTACTTC
>-|TRBV10-3|TRBJ1-1
CAISGPGLKDTEAFF
TGTGCCATCAGTGGGCCCGGACTAAAAGACACTGAAGCTTTCTTT
>-|TRBV20-1|TRBJ1-2
CSASQVEGYTF
TGCAGTGCTAGCCAGGTTGAGGGCTACACCTTC
>TRBD1|TRBV6-1|TRBJ2-3
CASSRDRAGTDTQYF
TGTGCCAGCAGTCGGGACAGGGCGGGCACAGATACGCAGTATTTT
>TRBD2|TRBV10-1|TRBJ2-1
CASSVQREGRYEQFF
TGCGCCAGCAGTGTTCAGCGGGAGGGAAGGTATGAGCAGTTCTTC
>TRBD1|TRBV4-3|TRBJ1-5
CASSQTGGPGQPQHF
TGCGCCAGCAGCCAGACAGGGGGCCCGGGTCAGCCCCAGCATTTT
>TRBD1|TRBV27|TRBJ2-6
CASNPQGAGSGANVLTF
TGTGCCAGCAACCCACAGGGGGCAGGCTCTGGGGCCAACGTCCTGACTTTC
>TRBD2|TRBV2|TRBJ2-3
CASSGPGGADTQYF
TGTGCCAGCAGTGGCCCGGGAGGGGCAGATACGCAGTATTTT
>-|TRBV19|TRBJ1-6
CTSTLERGISPLHF
TGTACCAGTACCCTGGAGCGGGGGATTTCACCCCTCCACTTT
>TRBD2|TRBV4-1|TRBJ2-7
CASSQHALAGASYEQYF
TGCGCCAGCAGCCAGCATGCGTTAGCGGGAGCCTCCTACGAGCAGTACTTC